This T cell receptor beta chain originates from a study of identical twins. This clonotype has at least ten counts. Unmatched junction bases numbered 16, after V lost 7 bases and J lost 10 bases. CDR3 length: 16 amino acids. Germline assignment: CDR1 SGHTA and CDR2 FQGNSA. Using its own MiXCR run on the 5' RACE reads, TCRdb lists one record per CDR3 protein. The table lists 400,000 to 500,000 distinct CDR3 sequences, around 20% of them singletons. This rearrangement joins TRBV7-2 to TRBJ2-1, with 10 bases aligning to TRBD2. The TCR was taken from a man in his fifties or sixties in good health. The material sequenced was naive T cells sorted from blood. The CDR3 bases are TGTGCCAGCACCCCATGGGGGGCTAGCGGGGGCCGCGAGCAGTTCTTC. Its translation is CASTPWGASGGREQFF.